These 21 T cell receptor beta chains came from one sample sequenced in a study of T cells after yellow fever vaccination. TCRdb re-called the 5' RACE reads through MiXCR, storing one row per CDR3 protein. The data hold more than 450,000 distinct CDR3 sequences, with around a fifth observed a single time. Specimen: PBMCs, collected 21 days after the first yellow fever vaccination. All receptors come from a man aged 18 to 35 who received the YFV17D yellow fever vaccine.

This clonotype appeared a few times. The rearrangement uses TRBV18 and TRBJ2-5, with 8 bases matching TRBD2. Germline-derived CDR1 and CDR2 are KGHSH and LQKENI. CDR3 length: 15 amino acids. The trim removed 6 bases at V and 4 bases at J, leaving 10 bases unmatched. In DNA form, the CDR3 reads TGTGCCAGCTCTCCGGTAGCGGGGAACGGAGAGACCCAGTACTTC. Translated: CASSPVAGNGETQYF.

There are a few counts of this clonotype. The gene calls are TRBV6-8 and TRBJ2-7; 8 bases agree with TRBD1. The germline V gene encodes CDR1 MNHGY and CDR2 SAAAGT. The junction had 5 bases not matched to a gene; V was cut back by 4 bases and J by 3 bases. The CDR3 contains 14 residues. CDR3 DNA: TGTGCCAGCAGTTTAAGGACAGGGAACTACGAGCAGTACTTC. Its protein is CASSLRTGNYEQYF.

This sequence joins TRBV7-2 and TRBJ2-3, with 8 bases lining up with TRBD1. Unmatched junction bases numbered 3, after V lost 3 bases and J lost 4 bases. Germline loops: CDR1 SGHTA, CDR2 FQGNSA. The CDR3 spans 14 residues. The CDR3 sequence is CASSLDRAADTQYF. CDR3 coding DNA: TGTGCCAGCAGCTTGGACAGGGCCGCAGATACGCAGTATTTT.

CDR3 coding DNA: TGTGCCAGCCTTCTGCGGGGAGGCACAGATACGCAGTATTTT. This codes for CASLLRGGTDTQYF. The V gene is TRBV7-2, the J gene TRBJ2-3; TRBD2 might be the D (6 bases). CDR1 is SGHTA and CDR2 is FQGNSA in the germline V gene. CDR3 size: 14 residues. Trimming shortened V by 8 bases and J by 1 base, and 13 bases separated the two germline ends.

The sample holds a few counts of this clonotype. V gene TRBV30 combines with J gene TRBJ2-3; no definite D call. The CDR3 extends over 13 amino acids. Trimming shortened V by 0 bases and J by 8 bases, and 12 bases separated the two germline ends. Germline V lookup: CDR1 GTSNPN, CDR2 SVGIG (reference sequence). The CDR3 protein is CAWSVGQVGTQYF. The CDR3 nucleotides are TGTGCCTGGAGTGTTGGGCAAGTAGGTACGCAGTATTTT.

This clonotype was seen a few times. V is TRBV4-1 and J is TRBJ2-2; unclear D gene. CDR3 length: 17 residues. Trimming pared 0 bases from V and 3 bases from J, leaving 14 bases between. Germline loops: CDR1 MGHRA, CDR2 YSYEKL. The CDR3 spells CASSQDSQEFDTGELFF. The CDR3 DNA follows: TGCGCCAGCAGCCAAGATAGTCAGGAATTTGACACCGGGGAGCTGTTTTTT.

This rearrangement joins TRBV6-1 to TRBJ2-1; TRBD2 matches 10 bases. CDR3 length: 16 amino acids. The germline V gene encodes CDR1 MNHNS and CDR2 SASEGT. Trimming cost V 7 bases and J 1 base; bases outside gene matches: 7. The CDR3 sequence: CASILLAGGSYNEQFF. CDR3 nucleotide sequence: TGTGCCAGCATCCTCTTAGCGGGGGGTTCCTACAATGAGCAGTTCTTC.

This clonotype has more than one count but fewer than ten. The chain couples TRBV12-3 or TRBV12-4 to TRBJ2-5; TRBD2 is a possible D gene (6 bases). Trimming shortened V by 3 bases and J by 2 bases, and 10 bases separated the two germline ends. The CDR3 loop spans 14 amino acids. CDR3 coding DNA: TGTGCCAGCAGTTTTGCGGCGGGACAAGAGACCCAGTACTTC. Its protein is CASSFAAGQETQYF.

The V call is TRBV30, the J call TRBJ2-7; either TRBD1 or TRBD2 may supply D (6 bases each). Germline-derived CDR1 and CDR2 are GTSNPN and SVGIG (reference sequence). This CDR3 has 13 amino acids. V shed 5 bases and J shed 2 bases, with 13 bases lying between them. The CDR3 DNA follows: TGTGCCTGGCAATTCGGGGGCACCTACGAGCAGTACTTC. It specifies CAWQFGGTYEQYF.

This chain joins TRBV12-3 or TRBV12-4 and TRBJ2-5, with D possibly being TRBD1 or TRBD2 (5 bases each). The CDR3 loop spans 13 amino acids. Trimming left V 11 bases short and J 4 bases short, with 17 bases between. This CDR3 is CAPGLKGTETQYF. CDR3 DNA sequence: TGTGCCCCAGGCTTGAAGGGGACAGAGACCCAGTACTTC.

The chain carries TRBV14 and TRBJ2-1; TRBD1 might be the D (5 bases). This CDR3 is 16 amino acids long. CDR1 and CDR2 from the germline V gene are SGHDN and FVKESK. The germline V and J ends were trimmed by 1 base and 3 bases, with 13 bases remaining between them. The CDR3 bases are TGTGCCAGCAGCCAAGTAGCAGGGTTGAGCTACAATGAGCAGTTCTTC. Protein sequence: CASSQVAGLSYNEQFF. Drawing the rest from reference TRBV14 and TRBJ2-1, the complete variable domain is EAGVTQFPSHSVIEKGQTVTLRCDPISGHDNLYWYRRVMGKEIKFLLHFVKESKQDESGMPNNRFLAERTGGTYSTLKVQPAELEDSGVYFCASSQVAGLSYNEQFFGPGTRLTVL.

This clonotype came up a few times. The chain uses TRBV27 and TRBJ2-3, with 8 bases fitting TRBD2. V shed 9 bases, J shed 5 bases, and the junction held 10 bases outside the gene matches. There are 14 residues in the CDR3. Germline lookup yields CDR1 MNHEY and CDR2 SMNVEV (reference sequence). CDR3 region: CASSSQRGRDTQYF. CDR3 coding DNA: TGTGCCAGTTCCTCCCAGCGGGGGAGAGATACGCAGTATTTT.

This clonotype is medium-sized (0.01 to 0.1%) within its sample. J is TRBJ2-7 and V is TRBV3-1; a possible D gene is TRBD2 (6 bases). V lost 4 bases, J lost 2 bases, and 9 bases lay in between. CDR1 LGHDT and CDR2 YNNKEL come from the germline V gene (reference sequence). This CDR3 spans 13 amino acids. The CDR3 coding sequence is TGTGCCAGCAGCCCCGGGGGAGCCTACGAGCAGTACTTC. This codes for CASSPGGAYEQYF.

This clonotype came up a few times. The chain uses TRBV7-9 and TRBJ1-2, with 9 bases fitting TRBD1. The CDR3 length is 15 residues. Germline V gives CDR1 SEHNR, CDR2 FQNEAQ (reference sequence). J gave up 5 bases and V 5 bases, and 9 bases lay outside the gene matches. The CDR3 nucleotides read TGTGCCAGCAGCGCCCGGGACAGGGTGGGATATGGCTACACCTTC. Its translation is CASSARDRVGYGYTF.

This clonotype showed up many times. The CDR3 protein is CASSLGPGFGQNEQFF. CDR3 DNA sequence: TGCGCCAGCAGCTTAGGGCCAGGGTTCGGCCAGAATGAGCAGTTCTTC. This rearrangement joins TRBV5-1 to TRBJ2-1; maybe TRBD1 (5 bases). Germline CDR1 reads SGHRS; CDR2 reads YFSETQ. The CDR3 extends over 16 amino acids. V was clipped by 2 bases and J by 7 bases, with 19 bases between them.

The CDR3 DNA reads TGTGCCAGCAGCTTGGCCGGGTCGGTGACCTACAATGAGCAGTTCTTC. Amino acid sequence: CASSLAGSVTYNEQFF. The chain is built from TRBV5-6 and TRBJ2-1; no definite D call. Germline CDR1 SGHDT, CDR2 YYEEEE. V was trimmed by 0 bases and J by 2 bases, leaving 12 bases between them. The CDR3 length is 16 residues.

The chain links TRBV20-1 to TRBJ2-1; 7 nucleotides align to TRBD2. The CDR3 totals 15 residues. Germline CDR1 is DFQATT and CDR2 is SNEGSKA (reference sequence). V was pared by 1 base and J by 5 bases, with 8 bases of the junction left unmatched. In nucleotides, the CDR3 is TGCAGTGCTAGAGGGGGTGCGGGGGTAAACAATGAGCAGTTCTTC. This encodes CSARGGAGVNNEQFF.

There are many counts of this clonotype. V and J are TRBV7-8 and TRBJ2-7; 9 bases match TRBD2. Germline V gene data show CDR1 as SGHVS and CDR2 as FQNEAQ. The CDR3 sequence is 15 residues long. The V and J ends lost 6 bases and 4 bases, in that order; junction bases with no gene match: 10. The CDR3 is CASSLGLAGLYEQYF. In DNA, the CDR3 is TGTGCCAGCAGTCTGGGACTAGCCGGACTATACGAGCAGTACTTC.

The chain carries TRBV27 and TRBJ2-3; 7 positions agree with TRBD1. CDR3 length: 15 amino acids. J lost 2 bases, V lost 5 bases, and 7 bases had no gene match. From germline, CDR1 is MNHEY and CDR2 SMNVEV (reference sequence). The chain's CDR3 is CASSPRDRFTDTQYF. CDR3 sequence (DNA): TGTGCCAGCAGTCCCCGGGACAGATTCACAGATACGCAGTATTTT.

This clonotype occurred a few times. The chain combines TRBV9 with TRBJ1-4; D call uncertain. Germline values: CDR1 SGDLS, CDR2 YYNGEE. With 0 bases removed from V and 6 bases from J, the gap between germline ends came to 9 bases. The CDR3 length is 14 residues. The CDR3 sequence: CASSVAWTDEKLFF. Written as DNA, the CDR3 is TGTGCCAGCAGCGTAGCTTGGACGGATGAAAAACTGTTTTTT. Full variable domain (outside the CDR3, taken from reference TRBV9 and TRBJ1-4): DSGVTQTPKHLITATGQRVTLRCSPRSGDLSVYWYQQSLDQGLQFLIQYYNGEERAKGNILERFSAQQFPDLHSELNLSSLELGDSALYFCASSVAWTDEKLFFGSGTQLSVL.

The chain has TRBV19 and TRBJ1-5; no clear D. The CDR3 loop spans 13 amino acids. Between the trimmed V and J ends, which lost 10 bases and 7 bases, there was a span of 17 bases. CDR1 LNHDA and CDR2 SQIVND come from the germline V gene (reference sequence). CDR3: CATRARDGQPQHF. The CDR3 DNA follows: TGTGCCACCAGAGCGAGGGATGGGCAGCCCCAGCATTTT.